Described below is a single TCR beta chain sequence and its context. Its antigen is currently unknown. This sample was taken from a study of shared clonotypes between healthy human individuals. Whole-study results and caveats: Sharing across several donors was seen in around 5% of naive CD4 clonotypes.

Donors, healthy HIV-negative adults, lacked recent acute infections or vaccinations. A split of CD4+ cells into CD45RA+ naive and CD45RA-negative memory subsets was performed. Splitting of each subset's genomic DNA was done evenly across several immunoSEQ plates. Clones were read by immunoSEQ multiplex PCR, and TCRdb kept only the in-frame ones, dropping some. This sample yields more than 2 million clones, of which about 94% are seen a single time; 0.1% to 0.15% belongs to the top ten. Germline-derived CDR1 and CDR2 are GTSNPN and SVGIG (reference sequence). V was clipped by 5 bases and J by 5 bases, with 8 bases between them. This CDR3 contains 11 residues.

The chain carries TRBV30 and TRBJ2-3, with TRBD1 as a possible D gene (5 bases). Sample: naive CD4+ T cells sorted from blood. As for subset: CD45RA+ positively selected. This TCR was recovered from a man aged 18 to 30 in good health. CDR3 DNA sequence: TGTGCCTGGCAAAGGGGAGATACGCAGTATTTT. This encodes CAWQRGDTQYF.